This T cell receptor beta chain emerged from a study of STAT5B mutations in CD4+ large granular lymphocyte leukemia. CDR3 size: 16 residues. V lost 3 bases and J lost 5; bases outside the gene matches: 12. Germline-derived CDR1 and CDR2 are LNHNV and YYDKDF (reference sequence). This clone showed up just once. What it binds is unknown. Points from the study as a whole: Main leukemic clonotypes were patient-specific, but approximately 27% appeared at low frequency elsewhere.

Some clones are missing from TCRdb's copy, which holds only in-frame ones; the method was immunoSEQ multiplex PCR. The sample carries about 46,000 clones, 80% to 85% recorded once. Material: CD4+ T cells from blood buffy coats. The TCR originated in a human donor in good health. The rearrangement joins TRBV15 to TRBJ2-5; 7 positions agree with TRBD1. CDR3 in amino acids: CATSREYQGVQETQYF. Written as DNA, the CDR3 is TGTGCCACCAGCAGGGAGTACCAGGGGGTACAGGAGACCCAGTACTTC.